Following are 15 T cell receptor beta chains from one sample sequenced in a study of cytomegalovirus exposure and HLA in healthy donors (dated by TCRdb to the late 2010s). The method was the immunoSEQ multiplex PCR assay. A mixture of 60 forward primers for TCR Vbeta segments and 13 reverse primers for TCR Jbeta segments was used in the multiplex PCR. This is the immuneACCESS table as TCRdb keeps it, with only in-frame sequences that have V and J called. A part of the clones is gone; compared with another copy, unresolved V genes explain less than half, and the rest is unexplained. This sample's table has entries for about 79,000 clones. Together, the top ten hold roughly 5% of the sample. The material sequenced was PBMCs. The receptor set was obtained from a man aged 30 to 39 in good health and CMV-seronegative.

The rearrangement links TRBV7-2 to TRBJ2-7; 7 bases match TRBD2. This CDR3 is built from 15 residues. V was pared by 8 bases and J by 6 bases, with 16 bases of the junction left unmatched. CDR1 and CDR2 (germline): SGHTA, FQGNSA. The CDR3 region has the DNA TGTGCCAGCGAGAGTAGTCGGCGGGGGATTATCGAGCAGTACTTC. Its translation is CASESSRRGIIEQYF.

In nucleotides, the CDR3 is TGCGCCAGCAGCCGGGACAGTGACTATGGCTACACCTTC. It specifies CASSRDSDYGYTF. The chain combines TRBV5-1 with TRBJ1-2; 7 bases align to TRBD1. CDR3 length: 13 residues. Germline V lookup: CDR1 SGHRS, CDR2 YFSETQ. J was trimmed by 3 bases and V by 4 bases; bases with no gene match: 3. Supplemented by reference TRBV5-1 and TRBJ1-2, the full variable domain reads KAGVTQTPRYLIKTRGQQVTLSCSPISGHRSVSWYQQTPGQGLQFLFEYFSETQRNKGNFPGRFSGRQFSNSRSEMNVSTLELGDSALYLCASSRDSDYGYTFGSGTRLTVV.

Here the CDR3 DNA reads TGTGCCAGCAGCTTGCCAGGGGGAGCTGAAAAACTGTTTTTT. It specifies CASSLPGGAEKLFF. V is TRBV11-2 and J is TRBJ1-4; 7 positions agree with TRBD1. The CDR3 covers 14 residues. The germline gives CDR1 SGHAT, CDR2 FQNNGV. V shed 3 bases and J 7 bases; nucleotides not matched to a gene: 5. Supplemented by reference TRBV11-2 and TRBJ1-4, the full variable domain reads EAGVAQSPRYKIIEKRQSVAFWCNPISGHATLYWYQQILGQGPKLLIQFQNNGVVDDSQLPKDRFSAERLKGVDSTLKIQPAKLEDSAVYLCASSLPGGAEKLFFGSGTQLSVL.

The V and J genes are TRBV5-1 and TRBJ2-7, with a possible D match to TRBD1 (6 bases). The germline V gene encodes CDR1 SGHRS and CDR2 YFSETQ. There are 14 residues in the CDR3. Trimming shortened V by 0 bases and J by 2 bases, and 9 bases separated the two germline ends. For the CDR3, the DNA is TGCGCCAGCAGCTTGGTAAGGACAGCCTACGAGCAGTACTTC. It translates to CASSLVRTAYEQYF.

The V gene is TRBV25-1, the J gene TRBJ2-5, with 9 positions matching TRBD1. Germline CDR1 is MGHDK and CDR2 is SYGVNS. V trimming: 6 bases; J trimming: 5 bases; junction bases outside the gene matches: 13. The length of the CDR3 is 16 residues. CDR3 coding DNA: TGTGCCAGCAGCCTGACAGCGGGACAGGGTGTGGAGACCCAGTACTTC. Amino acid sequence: CASSLTAGQGVETQYF.

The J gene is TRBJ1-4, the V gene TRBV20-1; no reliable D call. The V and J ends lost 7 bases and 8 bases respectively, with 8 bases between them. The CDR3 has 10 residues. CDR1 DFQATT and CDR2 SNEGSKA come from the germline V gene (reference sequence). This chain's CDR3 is CSDKLEKLFF. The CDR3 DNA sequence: TGCAGTGATAAATTAGAAAAACTGTTTTTT.

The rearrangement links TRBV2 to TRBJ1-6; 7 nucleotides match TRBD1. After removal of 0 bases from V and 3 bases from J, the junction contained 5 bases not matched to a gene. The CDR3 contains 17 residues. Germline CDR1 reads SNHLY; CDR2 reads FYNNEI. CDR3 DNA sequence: TGTGCCAGCAGTGAAGCCTATGGACAGGACTATAATTCACCCCTCCACTTT. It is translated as CASSEAYGQDYNSPLHF.

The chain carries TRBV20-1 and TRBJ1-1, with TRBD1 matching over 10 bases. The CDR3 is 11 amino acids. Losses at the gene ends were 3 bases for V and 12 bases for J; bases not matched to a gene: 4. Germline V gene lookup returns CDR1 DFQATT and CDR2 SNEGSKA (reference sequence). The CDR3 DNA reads TGCAGTGCTAGGAGGACAGGGGGAACTTTCTTT. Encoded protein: CSARRTGGTFF.

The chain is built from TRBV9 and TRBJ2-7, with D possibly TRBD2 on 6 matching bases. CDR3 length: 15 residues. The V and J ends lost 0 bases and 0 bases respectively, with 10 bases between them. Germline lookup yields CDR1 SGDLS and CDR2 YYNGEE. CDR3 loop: CASSVGAGSSYEQYF. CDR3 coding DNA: TGTGCCAGCAGCGTAGGGGCGGGGAGCTCCTACGAGCAGTACTTC.

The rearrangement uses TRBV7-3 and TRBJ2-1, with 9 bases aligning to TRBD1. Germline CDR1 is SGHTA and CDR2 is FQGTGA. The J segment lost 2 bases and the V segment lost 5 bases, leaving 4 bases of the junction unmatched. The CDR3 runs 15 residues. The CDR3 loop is CASSPGTGTYNEQFF. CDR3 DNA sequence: TGTGCCAGCAGCCCCGGGACAGGGACCTACAATGAGCAGTTCTTC. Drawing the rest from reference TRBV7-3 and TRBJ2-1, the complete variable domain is GAGVSQTPSNKVTEKGKYVELRCDPISGHTALYWYRQSLGQGPEFLIYFQGTGAADDSGLPNDRFFAVRPEGSVSTLKIQRTERGDSAVYLCASSPGTGTYNEQFFGPGTRLTVL.

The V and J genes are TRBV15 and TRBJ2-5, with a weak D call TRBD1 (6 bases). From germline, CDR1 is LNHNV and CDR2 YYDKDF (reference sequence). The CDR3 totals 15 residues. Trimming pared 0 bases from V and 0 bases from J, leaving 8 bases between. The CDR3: CATSREDSHQETQYF. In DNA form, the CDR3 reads TGTGCCACCAGCAGAGAGGACAGCCACCAAGAGACCCAGTACTTC.

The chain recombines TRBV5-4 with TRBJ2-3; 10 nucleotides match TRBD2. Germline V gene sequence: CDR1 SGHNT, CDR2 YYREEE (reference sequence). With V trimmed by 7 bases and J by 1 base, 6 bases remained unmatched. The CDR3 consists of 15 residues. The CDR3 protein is CASRTSGTRTDTQYF. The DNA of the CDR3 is TGTGCCAGCCGCACTAGCGGGACTCGCACAGATACGCAGTATTTT.

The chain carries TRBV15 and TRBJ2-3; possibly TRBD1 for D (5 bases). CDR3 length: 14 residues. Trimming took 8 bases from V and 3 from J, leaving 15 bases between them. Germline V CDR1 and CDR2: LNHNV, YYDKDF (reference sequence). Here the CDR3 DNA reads TGTGCCACCCTATCTCAGGGCGAAACAGATACGCAGTATTTT. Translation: CATLSQGETDTQYF.

The CDR3 DNA reads as TGTGCCAGCAGCCCCCAGGGGCTTCTCGGCTACACCTTC. Its translation: CASSPQGLLGYTF. V is TRBV4-2 and J is TRBJ1-2, with D perhaps matching TRBD1 (6 bases). The V end was cut by 4 bases, the J end by 8 bases, with 14 bases between. Germline CDR1 reads LGHNA; CDR2 reads YNFKEQ. The CDR3 has 13 amino acids.

The CDR3 region is CASSYNRGDTEAFF. For the CDR3, the DNA is TGCGCCAGCAGCTACAACAGGGGAGACACTGAAGCTTTCTTT. The chain joins TRBV5-1 to TRBJ1-1, with 7 bases that match TRBD1. The junction had 5 bases not matched to a gene; V was cut back by 3 bases and J by 3 bases. This CDR3 spans 14 amino acids. From germline, CDR1 is SGHRS and CDR2 YFSETQ.